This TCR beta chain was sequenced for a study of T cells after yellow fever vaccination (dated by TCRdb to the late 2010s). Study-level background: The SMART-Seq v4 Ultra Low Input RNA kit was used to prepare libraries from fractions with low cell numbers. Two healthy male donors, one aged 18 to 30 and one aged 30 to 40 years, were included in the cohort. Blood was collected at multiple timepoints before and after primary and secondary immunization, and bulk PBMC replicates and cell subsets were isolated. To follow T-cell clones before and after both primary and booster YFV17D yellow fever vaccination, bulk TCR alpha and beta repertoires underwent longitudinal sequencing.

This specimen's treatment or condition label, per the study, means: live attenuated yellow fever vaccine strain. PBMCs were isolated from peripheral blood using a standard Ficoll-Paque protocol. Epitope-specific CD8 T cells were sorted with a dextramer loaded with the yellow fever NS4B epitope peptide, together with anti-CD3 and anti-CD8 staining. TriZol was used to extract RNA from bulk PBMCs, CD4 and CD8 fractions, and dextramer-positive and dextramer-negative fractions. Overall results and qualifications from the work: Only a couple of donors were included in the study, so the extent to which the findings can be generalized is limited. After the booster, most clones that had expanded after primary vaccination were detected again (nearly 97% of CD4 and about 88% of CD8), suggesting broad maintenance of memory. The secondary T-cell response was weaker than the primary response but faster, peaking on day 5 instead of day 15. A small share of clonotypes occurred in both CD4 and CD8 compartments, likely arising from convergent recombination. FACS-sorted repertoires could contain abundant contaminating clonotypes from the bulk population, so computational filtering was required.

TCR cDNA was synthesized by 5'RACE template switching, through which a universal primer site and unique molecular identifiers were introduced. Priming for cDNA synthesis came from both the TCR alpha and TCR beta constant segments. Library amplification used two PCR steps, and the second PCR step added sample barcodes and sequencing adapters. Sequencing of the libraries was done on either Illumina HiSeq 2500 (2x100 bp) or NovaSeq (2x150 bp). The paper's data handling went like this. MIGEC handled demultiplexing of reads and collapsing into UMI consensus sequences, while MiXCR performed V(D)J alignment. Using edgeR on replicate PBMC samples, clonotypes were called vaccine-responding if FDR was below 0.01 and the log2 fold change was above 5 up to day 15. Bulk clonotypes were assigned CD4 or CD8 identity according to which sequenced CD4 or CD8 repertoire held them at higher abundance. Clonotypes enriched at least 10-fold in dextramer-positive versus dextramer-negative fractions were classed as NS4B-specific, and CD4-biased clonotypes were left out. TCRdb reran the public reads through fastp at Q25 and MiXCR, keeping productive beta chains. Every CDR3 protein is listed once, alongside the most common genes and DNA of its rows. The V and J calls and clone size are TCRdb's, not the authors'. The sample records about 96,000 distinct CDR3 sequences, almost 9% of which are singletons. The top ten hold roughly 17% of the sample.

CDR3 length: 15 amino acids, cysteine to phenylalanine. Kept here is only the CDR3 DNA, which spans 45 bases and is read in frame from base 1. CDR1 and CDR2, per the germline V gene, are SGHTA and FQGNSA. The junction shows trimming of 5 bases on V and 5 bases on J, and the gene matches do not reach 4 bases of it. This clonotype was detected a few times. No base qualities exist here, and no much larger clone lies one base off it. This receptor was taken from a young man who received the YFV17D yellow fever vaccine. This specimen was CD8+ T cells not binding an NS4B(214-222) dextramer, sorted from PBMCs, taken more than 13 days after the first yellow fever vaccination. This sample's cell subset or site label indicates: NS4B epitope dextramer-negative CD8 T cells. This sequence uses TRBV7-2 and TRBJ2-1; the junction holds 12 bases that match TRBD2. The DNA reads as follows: TGTGCCAGCAGCCACGGACTAGCGGGGAACAATGAGCAGTTCTTC. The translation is CASSHGLAGNNEQFF.